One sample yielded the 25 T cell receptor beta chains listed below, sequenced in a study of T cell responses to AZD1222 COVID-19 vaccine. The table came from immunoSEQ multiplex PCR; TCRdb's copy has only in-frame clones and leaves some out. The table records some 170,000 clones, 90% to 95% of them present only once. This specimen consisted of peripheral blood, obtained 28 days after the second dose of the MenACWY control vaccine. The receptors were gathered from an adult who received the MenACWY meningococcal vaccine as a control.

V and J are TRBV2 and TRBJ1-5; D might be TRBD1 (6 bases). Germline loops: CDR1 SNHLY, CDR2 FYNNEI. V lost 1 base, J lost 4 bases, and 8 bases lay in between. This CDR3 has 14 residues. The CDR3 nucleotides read TGTGCCAGCAGTGAAGTAAGGGGGAATCAGCCCCAGCATTTT. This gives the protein CASSEVRGNQPQHF.

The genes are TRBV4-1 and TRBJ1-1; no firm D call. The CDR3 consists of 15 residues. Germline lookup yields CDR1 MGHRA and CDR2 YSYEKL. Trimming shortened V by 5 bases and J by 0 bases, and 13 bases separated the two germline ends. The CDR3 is CASSTWRGMNTEAFF. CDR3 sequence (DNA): TGCGCCAGCAGCACGTGGAGAGGCATGAACACTGAAGCTTTCTTT.

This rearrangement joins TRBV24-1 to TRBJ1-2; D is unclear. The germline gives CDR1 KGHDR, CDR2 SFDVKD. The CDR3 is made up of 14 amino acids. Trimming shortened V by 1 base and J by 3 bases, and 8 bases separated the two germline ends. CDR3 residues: CATSDLRGDYGYTF. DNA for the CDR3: TGTGCCACCAGTGATTTACGGGGTGACTATGGCTACACCTTC.

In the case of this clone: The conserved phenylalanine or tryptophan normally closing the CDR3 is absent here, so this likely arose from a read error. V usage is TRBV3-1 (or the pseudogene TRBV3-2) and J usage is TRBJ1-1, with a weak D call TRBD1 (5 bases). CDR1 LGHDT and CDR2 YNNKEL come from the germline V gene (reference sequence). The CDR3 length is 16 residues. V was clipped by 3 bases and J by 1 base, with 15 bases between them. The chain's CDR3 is CASSHQLTGGNTEAFL. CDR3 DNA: TGTGCCAGCAGCCACCAACTAACGGGGGGGAACACTGAAGCTTTCCTT.

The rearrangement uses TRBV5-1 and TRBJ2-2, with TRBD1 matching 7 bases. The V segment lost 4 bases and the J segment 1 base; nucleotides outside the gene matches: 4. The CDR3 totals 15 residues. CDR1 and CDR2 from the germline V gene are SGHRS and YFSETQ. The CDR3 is CASSPRTGNTGELFF. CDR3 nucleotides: TGCGCCAGCAGCCCGAGGACAGGGAACACCGGGGAGCTGTTTTTT.

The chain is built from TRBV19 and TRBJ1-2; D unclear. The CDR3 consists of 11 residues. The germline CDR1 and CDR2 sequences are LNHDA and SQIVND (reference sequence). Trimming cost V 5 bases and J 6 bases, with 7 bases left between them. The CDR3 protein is CASSRKDGYTF. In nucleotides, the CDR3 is TGTGCCAGTAGTCGGAAGGATGGCTACACCTTC.

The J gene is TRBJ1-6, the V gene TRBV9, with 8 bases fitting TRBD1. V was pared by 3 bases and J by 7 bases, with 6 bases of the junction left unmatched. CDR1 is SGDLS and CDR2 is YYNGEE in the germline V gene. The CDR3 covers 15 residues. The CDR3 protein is CASSARQGPNSPLHF. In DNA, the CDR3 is TGTGCCAGCAGCGCCCGACAGGGGCCGAATTCACCCCTCCACTTT.

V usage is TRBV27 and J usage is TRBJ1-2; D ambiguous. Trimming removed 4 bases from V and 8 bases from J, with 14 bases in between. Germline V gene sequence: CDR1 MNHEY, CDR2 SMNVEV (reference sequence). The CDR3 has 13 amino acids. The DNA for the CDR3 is TGTGCCAGCAGTTCCCTGAGGTCGCAGGGCTACACCTTC. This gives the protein CASSSLRSQGYTF.

DNA of the CDR3: TGTGCCAGTAGTACAACAGGGTTTCCCCAAGAGACCCAGTACTTC. It yields the protein CASSTTGFPQETQYF. V usage is TRBV19 and J usage is TRBJ2-5, with a weak D call TRBD1 (6 bases). The CDR3 totals 15 residues. Trimming cost V 4 bases and J 1 base, with 13 bases left between them. Germline V CDR1 and CDR2: LNHDA, SQIVND (reference sequence).

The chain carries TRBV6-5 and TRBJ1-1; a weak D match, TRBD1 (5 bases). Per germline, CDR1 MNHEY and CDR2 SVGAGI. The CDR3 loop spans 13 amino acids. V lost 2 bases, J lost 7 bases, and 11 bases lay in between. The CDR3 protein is CASSYPGAVEAFF. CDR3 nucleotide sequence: TGTGCCAGCAGTTACCCTGGGGCGGTTGAAGCTTTCTTT.

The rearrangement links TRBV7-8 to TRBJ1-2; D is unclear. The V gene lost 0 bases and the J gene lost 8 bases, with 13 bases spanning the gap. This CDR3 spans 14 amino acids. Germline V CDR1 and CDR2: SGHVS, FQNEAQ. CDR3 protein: CASSLAGLKGGYTF. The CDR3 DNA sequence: TGTGCCAGCAGCTTAGCGGGCCTGAAGGGAGGCTACACCTTC.

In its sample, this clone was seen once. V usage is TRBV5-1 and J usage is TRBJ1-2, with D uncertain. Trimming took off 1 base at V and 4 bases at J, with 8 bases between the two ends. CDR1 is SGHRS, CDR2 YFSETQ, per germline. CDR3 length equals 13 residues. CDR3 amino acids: CASSLNGLYGYTF. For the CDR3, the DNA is TGCGCCAGCAGCTTGAATGGCCTCTATGGCTACACCTTC.

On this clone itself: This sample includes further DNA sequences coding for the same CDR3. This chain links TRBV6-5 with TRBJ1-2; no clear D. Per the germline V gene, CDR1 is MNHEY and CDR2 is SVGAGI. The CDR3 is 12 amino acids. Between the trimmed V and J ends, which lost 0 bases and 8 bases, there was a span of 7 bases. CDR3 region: CASSYSGGGYTF. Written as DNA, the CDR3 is TGTGCCAGCAGTTACTCAGGTGGAGGCTACACCTTC.

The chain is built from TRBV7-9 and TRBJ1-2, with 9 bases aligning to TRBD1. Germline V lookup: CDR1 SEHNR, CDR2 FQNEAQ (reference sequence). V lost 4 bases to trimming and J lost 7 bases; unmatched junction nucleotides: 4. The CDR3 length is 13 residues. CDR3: CASSSQGASGYTF. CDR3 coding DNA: TGTGCCAGCAGCTCACAGGGGGCGAGTGGCTACACCTTC. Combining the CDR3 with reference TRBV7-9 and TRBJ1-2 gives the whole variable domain DTGVSQNPRHKITKRGQNVTFRCDPISEHNRLYWYRQTLGQGPEFLTYFQNEAQLEKSRLLSDRFSAERPKGSFSTLEIQRTEQGDSAMYLCASSSQGASGYTFGSGTRLTVV.

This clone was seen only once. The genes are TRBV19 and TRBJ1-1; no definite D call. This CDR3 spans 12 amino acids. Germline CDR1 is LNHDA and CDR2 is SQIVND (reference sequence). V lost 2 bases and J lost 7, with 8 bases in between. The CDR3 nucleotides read TGTGCCAGTAGTATAAGAGGGTTTGAAGCTTTCTTT. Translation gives CASSIRGFEAFF.

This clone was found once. The CDR3 DNA is TGCGCCAGCAGCCCCCTAGGTGGGGGACGGAACACTGAAGCTTTCTTT. It codes for CASSPLGGGRNTEAFF. The V and J genes are TRBV5-1 and TRBJ1-1; tentatively, D is TRBD1 (5 bases). V was cut by 4 bases and J by 1 base, with 17 bases left in between. Germline V CDR1 and CDR2: SGHRS, YFSETQ. The CDR3 is 16 residues long.

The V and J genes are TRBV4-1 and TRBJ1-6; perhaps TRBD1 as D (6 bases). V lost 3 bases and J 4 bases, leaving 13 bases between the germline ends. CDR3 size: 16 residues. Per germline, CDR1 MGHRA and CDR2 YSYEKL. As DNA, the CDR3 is TGCGCCAGCAGCCAGGAAATTCAGGGGTATAATTCACCCCTCCACTTT. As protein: CASSQEIQGYNSPLHF.

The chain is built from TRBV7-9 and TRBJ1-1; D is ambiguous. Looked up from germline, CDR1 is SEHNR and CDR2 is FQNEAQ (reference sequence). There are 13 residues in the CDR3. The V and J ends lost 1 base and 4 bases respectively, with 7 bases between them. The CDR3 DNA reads TGTGCCAGCAGCTTAGTCTTGGGCACTGAAGCTTTCTTT. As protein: CASSLVLGTEAFF.

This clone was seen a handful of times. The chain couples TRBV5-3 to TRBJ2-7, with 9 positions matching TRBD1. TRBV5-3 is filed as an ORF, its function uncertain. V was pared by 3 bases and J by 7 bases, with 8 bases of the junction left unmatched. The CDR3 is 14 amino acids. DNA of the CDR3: TGTGCCAGAAGCTCCCGGGACAGGGTCATGGAGCAGTACTTC. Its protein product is CARSSRDRVMEQYF.

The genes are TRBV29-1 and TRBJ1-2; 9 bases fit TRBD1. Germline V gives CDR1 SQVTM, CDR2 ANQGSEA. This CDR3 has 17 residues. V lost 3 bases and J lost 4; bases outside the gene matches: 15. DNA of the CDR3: TGCAGCGTTGATGGCCATGGAGGACAGGGGTCTTCCTATGGCTACACCTTC. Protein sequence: CSVDGHGGQGSSYGYTF.

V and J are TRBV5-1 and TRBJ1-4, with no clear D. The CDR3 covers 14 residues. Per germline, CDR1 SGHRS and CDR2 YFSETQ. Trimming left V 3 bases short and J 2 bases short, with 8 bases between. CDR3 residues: CASSSSATNEKLFF. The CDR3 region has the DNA TGCGCCAGCAGCTCCTCAGCTACTAATGAAAAACTGTTTTTT.

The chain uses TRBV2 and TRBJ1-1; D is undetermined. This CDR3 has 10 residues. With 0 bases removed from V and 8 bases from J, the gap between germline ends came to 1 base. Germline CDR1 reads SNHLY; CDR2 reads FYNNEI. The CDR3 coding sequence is TGTGCCAGCAGTGAAGCAGAAGCTTTCTTT. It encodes CASSEAEAFF.

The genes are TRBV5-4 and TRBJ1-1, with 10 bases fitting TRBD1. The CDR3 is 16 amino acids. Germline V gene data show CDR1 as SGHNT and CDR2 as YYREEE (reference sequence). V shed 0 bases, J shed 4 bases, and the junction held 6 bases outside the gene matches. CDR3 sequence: CASSLVRGQGTTEAFF. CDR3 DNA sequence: TGTGCCAGCAGCTTGGTTCGGGGACAGGGGACCACTGAAGCTTTCTTT.

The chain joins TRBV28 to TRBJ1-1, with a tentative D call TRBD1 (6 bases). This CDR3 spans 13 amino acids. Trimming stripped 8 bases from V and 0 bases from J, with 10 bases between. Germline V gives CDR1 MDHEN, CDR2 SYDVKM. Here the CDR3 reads CASLGGMNTEAFF. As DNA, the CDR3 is TGTGCCAGCTTAGGGGGTATGAACACTGAAGCTTTCTTT.

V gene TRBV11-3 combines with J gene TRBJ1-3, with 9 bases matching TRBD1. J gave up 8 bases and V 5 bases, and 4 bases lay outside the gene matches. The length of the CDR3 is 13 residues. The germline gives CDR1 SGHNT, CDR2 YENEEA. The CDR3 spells CASSRDREHTIYF. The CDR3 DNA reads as TGTGCCAGCAGCCGGGACAGGGAGCACACCATATATTTT.